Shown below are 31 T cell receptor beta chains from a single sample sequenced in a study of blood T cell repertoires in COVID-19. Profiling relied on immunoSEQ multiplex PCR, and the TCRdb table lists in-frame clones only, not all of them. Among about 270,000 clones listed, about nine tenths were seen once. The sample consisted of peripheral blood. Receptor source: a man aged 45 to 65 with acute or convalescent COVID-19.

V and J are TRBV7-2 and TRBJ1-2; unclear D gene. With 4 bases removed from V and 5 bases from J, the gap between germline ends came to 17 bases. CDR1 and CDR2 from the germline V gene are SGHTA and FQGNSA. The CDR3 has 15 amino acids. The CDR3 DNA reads TGTGCCAGCAGCTCGAATGGGGAGACCCCATATGGCTACACCTTC. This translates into CASSSNGETPYGYTF.

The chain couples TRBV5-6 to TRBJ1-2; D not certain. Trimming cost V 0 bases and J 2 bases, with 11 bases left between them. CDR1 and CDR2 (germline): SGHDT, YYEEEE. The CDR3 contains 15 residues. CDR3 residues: CASSLGVMENYGYTF. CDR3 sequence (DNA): TGTGCCAGCAGCTTGGGGGTGATGGAGAACTATGGCTACACCTTC.

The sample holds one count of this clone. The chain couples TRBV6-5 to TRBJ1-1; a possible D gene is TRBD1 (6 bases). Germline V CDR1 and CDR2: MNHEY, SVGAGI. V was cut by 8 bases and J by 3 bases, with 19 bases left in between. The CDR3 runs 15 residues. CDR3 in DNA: TGTGCCAGCCCAGGAGGTGCGGGGGGGCACACTGAAGCTTTCTTT. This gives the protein CASPGGAGGHTEAFF.

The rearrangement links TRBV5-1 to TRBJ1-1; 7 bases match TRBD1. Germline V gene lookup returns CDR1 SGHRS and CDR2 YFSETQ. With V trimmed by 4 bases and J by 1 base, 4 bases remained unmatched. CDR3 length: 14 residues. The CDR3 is CASSPGTENTEAFF. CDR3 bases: TGCGCCAGCAGCCCCGGGACAGAGAACACTGAAGCTTTCTTT.

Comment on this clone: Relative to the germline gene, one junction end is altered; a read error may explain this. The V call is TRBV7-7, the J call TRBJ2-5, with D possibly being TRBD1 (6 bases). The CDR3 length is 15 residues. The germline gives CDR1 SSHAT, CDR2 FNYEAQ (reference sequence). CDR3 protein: CASSLGTTGKETQYF. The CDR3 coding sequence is TGTGCTAGCAGCTTAGGCACTACAGGGAAAGAGACCCAGTACTTC.

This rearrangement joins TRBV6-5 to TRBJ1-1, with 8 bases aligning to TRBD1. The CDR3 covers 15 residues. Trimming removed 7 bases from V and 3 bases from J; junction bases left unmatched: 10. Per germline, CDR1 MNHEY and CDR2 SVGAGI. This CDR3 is CASTPDRAAHTEAFF. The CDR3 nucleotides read TGTGCCAGCACCCCGGACAGGGCGGCGCACACTGAAGCTTTCTTT.

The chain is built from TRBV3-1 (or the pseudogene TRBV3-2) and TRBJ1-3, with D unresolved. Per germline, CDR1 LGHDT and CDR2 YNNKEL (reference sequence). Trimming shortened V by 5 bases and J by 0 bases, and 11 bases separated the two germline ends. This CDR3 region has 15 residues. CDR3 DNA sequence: TGTGCCAGCAGCTCAAGCGGGGACTCTGGAAACACCATATATTTT. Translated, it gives CASSSSGDSGNTIYF.

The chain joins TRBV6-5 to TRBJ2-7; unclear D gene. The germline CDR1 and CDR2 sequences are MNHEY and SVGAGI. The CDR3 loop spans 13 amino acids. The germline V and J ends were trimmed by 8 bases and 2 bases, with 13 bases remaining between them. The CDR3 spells CASETSRAYEQYF. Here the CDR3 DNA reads TGTGCCAGCGAAACCTCACGGGCCTACGAGCAGTACTTC.

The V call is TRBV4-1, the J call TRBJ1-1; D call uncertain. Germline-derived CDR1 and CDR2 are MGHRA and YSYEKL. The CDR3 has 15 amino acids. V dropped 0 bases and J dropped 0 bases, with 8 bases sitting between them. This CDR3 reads CASSQELLVNTEAFF. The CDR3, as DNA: TGCGCCAGCAGCCAAGAACTCCTCGTGAACACTGAAGCTTTCTTT.

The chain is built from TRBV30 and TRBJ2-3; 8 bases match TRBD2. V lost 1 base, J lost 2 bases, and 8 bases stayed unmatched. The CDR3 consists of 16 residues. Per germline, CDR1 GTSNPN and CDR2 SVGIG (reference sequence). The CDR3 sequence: CAWSEEAGGTTDTQYF. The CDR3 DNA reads TGTGCCTGGAGTGAGGAGGCGGGGGGAACCACAGATACGCAGTATTTT.

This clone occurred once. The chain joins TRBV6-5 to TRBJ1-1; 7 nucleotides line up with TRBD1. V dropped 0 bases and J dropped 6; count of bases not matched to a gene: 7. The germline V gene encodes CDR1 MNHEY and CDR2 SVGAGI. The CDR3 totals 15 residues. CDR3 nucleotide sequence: TGTGCCAGCAGTTACTCGAGACAGGGCAAAGCTGAAGCTTTCTTT. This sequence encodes CASSYSRQGKAEAFF.

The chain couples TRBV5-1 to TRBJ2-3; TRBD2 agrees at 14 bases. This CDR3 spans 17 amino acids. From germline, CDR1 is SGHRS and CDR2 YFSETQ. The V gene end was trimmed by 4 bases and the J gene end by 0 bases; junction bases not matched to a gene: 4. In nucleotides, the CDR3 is TGCGCCAGCAGCCCGGGACTAGCGGGGGCTAGCACAGATACGCAGTATTTT. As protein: CASSPGLAGASTDTQYF.

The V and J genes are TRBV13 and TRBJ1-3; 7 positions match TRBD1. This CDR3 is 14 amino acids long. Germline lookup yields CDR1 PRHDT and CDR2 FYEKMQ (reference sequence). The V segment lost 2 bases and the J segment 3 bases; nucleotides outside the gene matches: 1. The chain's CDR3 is CASSLRTGGNTIYF. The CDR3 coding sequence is TGTGCCAGCAGCTTACGGACAGGTGGAAACACCATATATTTT.

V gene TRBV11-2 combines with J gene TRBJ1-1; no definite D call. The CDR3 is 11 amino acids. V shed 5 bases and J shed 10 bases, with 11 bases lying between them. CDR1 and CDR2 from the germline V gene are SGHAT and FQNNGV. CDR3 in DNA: TGTGCCAGCAGCCGCGGGGTACTAGCTTTCTTT. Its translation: CASSRGVLAFF.

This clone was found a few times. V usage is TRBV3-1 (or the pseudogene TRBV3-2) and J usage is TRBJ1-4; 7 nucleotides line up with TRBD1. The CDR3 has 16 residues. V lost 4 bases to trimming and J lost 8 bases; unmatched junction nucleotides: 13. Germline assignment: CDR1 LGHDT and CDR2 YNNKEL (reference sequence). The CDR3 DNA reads TGTGCCAGCAGCCCACAAGCGGACAGGTTTTCGGAAAAACTGTTTTTT. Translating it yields CASSPQADRFSEKLFF.

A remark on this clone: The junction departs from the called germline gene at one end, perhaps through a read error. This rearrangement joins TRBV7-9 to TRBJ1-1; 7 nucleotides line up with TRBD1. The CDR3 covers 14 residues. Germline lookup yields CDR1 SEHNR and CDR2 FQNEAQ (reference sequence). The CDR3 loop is CASRLGTANTEAFF. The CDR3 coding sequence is TGTGCCAGCAGGTTAGGGACAGCCAACACTGAAGCTTTCTTT.

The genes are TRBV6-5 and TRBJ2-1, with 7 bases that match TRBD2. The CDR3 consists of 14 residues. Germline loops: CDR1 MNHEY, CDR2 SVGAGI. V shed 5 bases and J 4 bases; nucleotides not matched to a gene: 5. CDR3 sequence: CASSTPAGYNEQFF. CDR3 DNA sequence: TGTGCCAGCAGTACTCCAGCGGGGTACAATGAGCAGTTCTTC.

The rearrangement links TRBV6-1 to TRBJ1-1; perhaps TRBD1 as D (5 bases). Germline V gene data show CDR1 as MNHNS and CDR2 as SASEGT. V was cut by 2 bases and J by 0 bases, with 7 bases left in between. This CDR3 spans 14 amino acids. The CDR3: CASSERQLNTEAFF. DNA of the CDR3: TGTGCCAGCAGTGAAAGACAGCTGAACACTGAAGCTTTCTTT.

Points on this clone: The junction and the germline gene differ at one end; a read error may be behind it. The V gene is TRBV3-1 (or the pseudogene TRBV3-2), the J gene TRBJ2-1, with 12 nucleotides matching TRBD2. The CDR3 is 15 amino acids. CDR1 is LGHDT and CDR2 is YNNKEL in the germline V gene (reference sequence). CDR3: CASSQFKLAGGPLVF. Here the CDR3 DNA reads TGTGCCAGCAGCCAATTTAAGCTAGCGGGGGGGCCGTTAGTCTTC.

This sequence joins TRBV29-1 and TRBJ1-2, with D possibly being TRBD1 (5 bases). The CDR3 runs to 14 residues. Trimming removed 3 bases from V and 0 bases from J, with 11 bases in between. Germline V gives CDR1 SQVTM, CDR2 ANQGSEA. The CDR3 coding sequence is TGCAGCGTTGATAGACAGCTTACTAACTATGGCTACACCTTC. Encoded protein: CSVDRQLTNYGYTF.

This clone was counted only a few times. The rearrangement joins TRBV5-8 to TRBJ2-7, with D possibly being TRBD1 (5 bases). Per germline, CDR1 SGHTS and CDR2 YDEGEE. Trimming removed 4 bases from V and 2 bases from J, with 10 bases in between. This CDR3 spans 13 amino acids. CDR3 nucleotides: TGTGCCAGCAGCACCGACAGCACCTACGAGCAGTACTTC. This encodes CASSTDSTYEQYF.

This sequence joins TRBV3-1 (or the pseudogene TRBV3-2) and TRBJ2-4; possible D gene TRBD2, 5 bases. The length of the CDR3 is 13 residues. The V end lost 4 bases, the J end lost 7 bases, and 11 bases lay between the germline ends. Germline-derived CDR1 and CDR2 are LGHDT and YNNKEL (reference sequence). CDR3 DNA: TGTGCCAGCAGCCCCGGACTCGAGAACATTCAGTACTTC. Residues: CASSPGLENIQYF.

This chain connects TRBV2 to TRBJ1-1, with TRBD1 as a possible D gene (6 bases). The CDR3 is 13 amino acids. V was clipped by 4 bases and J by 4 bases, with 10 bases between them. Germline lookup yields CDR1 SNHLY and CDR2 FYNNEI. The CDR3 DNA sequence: TGTGCCAGCAGTGGGGTAGGGGGCACTGAAGCTTTCTTT. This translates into CASSGVGGTEAFF.

The CDR3 DNA reads TGTGCCAGCAGTTCCGCCGGGACACCCAGGCGGACTGAAGCTTTCTTT. It encodes CASSSAGTPRRTEAFF. J is TRBJ1-1 and V is TRBV6-6, with a possible D match to TRBD1 (6 bases). The CDR3 loop spans 16 amino acids. Germline CDR1 is MNHNY and CDR2 is SVGAGI (reference sequence). Between the trimmed V and J ends, which lost 4 bases and 5 bases, there was a span of 20 bases.

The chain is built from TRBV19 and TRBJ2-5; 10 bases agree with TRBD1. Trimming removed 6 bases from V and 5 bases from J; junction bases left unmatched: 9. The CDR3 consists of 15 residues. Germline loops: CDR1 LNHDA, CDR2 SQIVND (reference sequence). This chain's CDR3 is CASSSRDRGWETQYF. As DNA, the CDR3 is TGTGCCAGTAGCTCTAGGGACAGGGGATGGGAGACCCAGTACTTC.

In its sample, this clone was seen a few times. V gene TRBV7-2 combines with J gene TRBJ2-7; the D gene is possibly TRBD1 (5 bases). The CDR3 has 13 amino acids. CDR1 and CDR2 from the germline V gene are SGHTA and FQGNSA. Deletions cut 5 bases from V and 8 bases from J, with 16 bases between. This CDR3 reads CASSDGNQGKQYF. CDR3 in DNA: TGTGCCAGCAGCGACGGAAACCAGGGAAAGCAGTACTTC.

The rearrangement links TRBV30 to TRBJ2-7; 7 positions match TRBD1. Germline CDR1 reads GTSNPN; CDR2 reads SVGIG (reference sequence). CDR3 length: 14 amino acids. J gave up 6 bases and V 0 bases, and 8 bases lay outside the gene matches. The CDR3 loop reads CAWSVGGAGGEQYF. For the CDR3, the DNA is TGTGCCTGGAGTGTAGGGGGCGCGGGCGGCGAGCAGTACTTC.

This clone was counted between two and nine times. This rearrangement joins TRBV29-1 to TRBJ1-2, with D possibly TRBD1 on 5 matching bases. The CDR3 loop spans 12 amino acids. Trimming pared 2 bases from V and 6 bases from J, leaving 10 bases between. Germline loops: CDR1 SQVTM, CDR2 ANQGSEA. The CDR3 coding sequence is TGCAGCGTTGAACAGGGTGGTAATGGCTACACCTTC. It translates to CSVEQGGNGYTF.

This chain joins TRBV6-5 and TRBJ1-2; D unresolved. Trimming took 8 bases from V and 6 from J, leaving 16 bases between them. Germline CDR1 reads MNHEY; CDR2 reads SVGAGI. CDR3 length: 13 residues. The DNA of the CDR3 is TGTGCCAGCTCGACCCCGACTAAGGATGGCTACACCTTC. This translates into CASSTPTKDGYTF.

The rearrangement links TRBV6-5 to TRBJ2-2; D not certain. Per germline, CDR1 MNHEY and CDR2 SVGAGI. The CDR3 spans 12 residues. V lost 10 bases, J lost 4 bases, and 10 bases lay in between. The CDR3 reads CATCPGTGELFF. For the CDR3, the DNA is TGTGCCACCTGCCCGGGCACCGGGGAGCTGTTTTTT.

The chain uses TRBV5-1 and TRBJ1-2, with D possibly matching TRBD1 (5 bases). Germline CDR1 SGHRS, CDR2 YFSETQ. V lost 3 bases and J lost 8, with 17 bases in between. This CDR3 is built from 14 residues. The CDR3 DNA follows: TGCGCCAGCAGCTCTGGGGCTCCCAAAGAGGGCTACACCTTC. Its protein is CASSSGAPKEGYTF.